Listed below are T cell receptor beta chains from one sample, sequenced in a study of human T cells and chemical hapten exposure. MiXCR was run by TCRdb on the RACE reads, yielding one entry per CDR3 protein. The repertoire holds approximately 80,000 distinct CDR3 sequences, with about 10% as singletons. The source was whole blood, collected in connection with sensitization to the hapten diphenylcyclopropenone (DPC). These receptors were collected from a woman between 50 and 59 years old with alopecia areata. Some clones in this sample may be carry-over from other donors' samples. CDR3s include the opening cysteine and the closing phenylalanine or tryptophan. Fields, in order: V gene, J gene, D gene, clone size, CDR3 DNA, CDR3 protein. The D gene is left open where the match is weak. For some rows the clone size is stated as once, few or many, or as a class when expanded; others skip it.

V: TRBV28; J: TRBJ1-4; D: NA; size: many; DNA: TGTGCCAGCAGTTTTCGCGGCAAGGGAGGTGAAAAACTGTTTTTT; CDR3: CASSFRGKGGEKLFF
V: TRBV20-1; J: TRBJ2-5; D: NA; size: many; DNA: TGCAGTGCTATGGTCGTCCAAGAGACCCAGTACTTC; CDR3: CSAMVVQETQYF
V: TRBV7-9; J: TRBJ2-5; D: TRBD1; size: NA; DNA: TGTGCCAGCAGCCGAAGGACAGGACAAGAGACCCAGTACTTC; CDR3: CASSRRTGQETQYF
V: TRBV7-2; J: TRBJ2-3; D: TRBD2; size: NA; DNA: TGTGCCAGCAGCTTAAGGGTAGCGGGAGATACGCAGTATTTT; CDR3: CASSLRVAGDTQYF
V: TRBV12-3/TRBV12-4; J: TRBJ2-5; D: NA; size: NA; DNA: TGTGCCAGCACCCCTTTCCCGCAGGGGAAGAAAGAGACCCAGTACTTC; CDR3: CASTPFPQGKKETQYF
V: TRBV28; J: TRBJ2-1; D: NA; size: many; DNA: TGTGCCAGCAGTACACCCGGGACTCATAGATACAATGAGCAGTTCTTC; CDR3: CASSTPGTHRYNEQFF
V: TRBV4-2; J: TRBJ2-3; D: NA; size: few; DNA: TGTGCCAGCAGCTACGATCCCTCCGTGAAGCCAGATACGCAGTATTTT; CDR3: CASSYDPSVKPDTQYF
V: TRBV13; J: TRBJ2-1; D: NA; size: many; DNA: TGTGCCAGCAGCTCGTTAAAACTCTGGGAAGGCAGCAAGAGGGAGAGGAGCTCCTACAATGAGCAGTTCTTC; CDR3: CASSSLKLWEGSKRERSSYNEQFF
V: TRBV28; J: TRBJ2-3; D: TRBD2; size: many; DNA: TGTGCCAGCAGTCCACCTAGCGGGCACACAGATACGCAGTATTTT; CDR3: CASSPPSGHTDTQYF
V: TRBV18; J: TRBJ2-1; D: TRBD1; size: NA; DNA: TGTGCCAGCTCCCATCAGGGGGCGCTTTACAATGAGCAGTTCTTC; CDR3: CASSHQGALYNEQFF
V: TRBV28; J: TRBJ2-1; D: NA; size: NA; DNA: TGTGCCAGCAGCTTAGGGGCAGTCGGCAATGAGCAGTTCTTC; CDR3: CASSLGAVGNEQFF
V: TRBV29-1; J: TRBJ2-7; D: NA; size: many; DNA: TGCAGCGTTGGAGCAAGGGGTGTCTACGAGCAGTACTTC; CDR3: CSVGARGVYEQYF
V: TRBV11-2; J: TRBJ2-3; D: TRBD2; size: medium-sized; DNA: TGTGCCAGCAGCTTCAGCGGGAGGCACACAGATACGCAGTATTTT; CDR3: CASSFSGRHTDTQYF
V: TRBV2; J: TRBJ2-5; D: NA; size: many; DNA: TGTGCCAGCAGTATCCAAGAGACCCAGTACTTC; CDR3: CASSIQETQYF
V: TRBV7-9; J: TRBJ2-3; D: TRBD2; size: many; DNA: TGTGCCAGCAGCCCTGGACTAGCGGGAGTGGCCGATACGCAGTATTTT; CDR3: CASSPGLAGVADTQYF
V: TRBV7-9; J: TRBJ2-1; D: TRBD2; size: many; DNA: TGTGCCAGCAGTTTAGCGGGAGGGACCAATGAGCAGTTCTTC; CDR3: CASSLAGGTNEQFF
V: TRBV7-6; J: TRBJ2-2; D: TRBD2; size: NA; DNA: TGTGCCAGCAGCTTAGAAGCGGGAGTAGGTACCGGGGAGCTGTTTTTT; CDR3: CASSLEAGVGTGELFF
V: TRBV4-3; J: TRBJ2-7; D: NA; size: NA; DNA: TGCGCCAGCAGCCAAGATCGGTCTAGTACCTACGAGCAGTACTTC; CDR3: CASSQDRSSTYEQYF
V: TRBV20-1; J: TRBJ2-1; D: NA; size: NA; DNA: TGCAGTGCTGATGGTCGCTCCTACAATGAGCAGTTCTTC; CDR3: CSADGRSYNEQFF
V: TRBV5-1; J: TRBJ2-1; D: TRBD2; size: NA; DNA: TGCGCCAGCAGCATCATAGCGGGAGGGCTTCAGGAGCAGTTCTTC; CDR3: CASSIIAGGLQEQFF
V: TRBV2; J: TRBJ1-5; D: TRBD1; size: many; DNA: TGTGCCAGCAGTGAAATCCAGGGGGCCGTTCAGCCCCAGCATTTT; CDR3: CASSEIQGAVQPQHF
V: TRBV3-1; J: TRBJ2-7; D: TRBD1; size: NA; DNA: TGTGCCAGCAGCCATCGTGGGACAGGGGGCACCTACGAGCAGTACTTC; CDR3: CASSHRGTGGTYEQYF
V: TRBV19; J: TRBJ1-1; D: NA; size: few; DNA: TGTGCCAGGGCCGGGGACCCAAGGGGCACTGAAGCTTTCTTT; CDR3: CARAGDPRGTEAFF
V: TRBV19; J: TRBJ2-4; D: NA; size: NA; DNA: TGTGCCAGTAGTATTAGGGCCGCGGCCAAAAACATTCAGTACTTC; CDR3: CASSIRAAAKNIQYF
V: TRBV19; J: TRBJ2-3; D: NA; size: many; DNA: TGTGCCAGTAGTCCTATGGGGGTTGCAGATACGCAGTATTTT; CDR3: CASSPMGVADTQYF
V: TRBV7-8; J: TRBJ1-4; D: TRBD1; size: NA; DNA: TGTGCCAGCAGCTACCGGACAGGGGATAATGAAAAACTGTTTTTT; CDR3: CASSYRTGDNEKLFF
V: TRBV12-3/TRBV12-4; J: TRBJ2-7; D: NA; size: NA; DNA: TGTGCCAGCACCAACAAAGACCACGAGCAGTACTTC; CDR3: CASTNKDHEQYF
V: TRBV29-1; J: TRBJ2-7; D: NA; size: many; DNA: TGCAGCGTCCTCAGGGACCAGGGCGAGCAGTACTTC; CDR3: CSVLRDQGEQYF
V: TRBV11-2; J: TRBJ1-1; D: NA; size: many; DNA: TGTGCCAGCAGCTTAACGGGGGCCGCTGAAGCTTTCTTT; CDR3: CASSLTGAAEAFF
V: TRBV14; J: TRBJ2-2; D: NA; size: few; DNA: TGTGCCAGCAGCCCGCTGACAGCCCTTACCGTCACCGGGGAGCTGTTTTTT; CDR3: CASSPLTALTVTGELFF
V: TRBV7-9; J: TRBJ2-7; D: NA; size: many; DNA: TGTGCCAGCAGCTCCGGCACGACCTACGAGCAGTACTTC; CDR3: CASSSGTTYEQYF
V: TRBV28; J: TRBJ2-7; D: NA; size: many; DNA: TGTGCCAGCAGTTCCCCCGGGGGCAAAGGCTCCTACGAGCAGTACTTC; CDR3: CASSSPGGKGSYEQYF
V: TRBV11-2; J: TRBJ2-1; D: NA; size: many; DNA: TGTGCCAGCAGCTTAGTCGGTCGGGGCGAGAGGTTCTTC; CDR3: CASSLVGRGERFF
V: TRBV12-2; J: TRBJ2-3; D: NA; size: NA; DNA: TGTGCAAGTCGCCTTTCGGACAGCTCTACAGTTAGCACAGATACGCAGTATTTT; CDR3: CASRLSDSSTVSTDTQYF
V: TRBV19; J: TRBJ2-1; D: NA; size: many; DNA: TGTGCCAGTAGTAAATCGACAGCCCCGGCGGGCAATGAGCAGTTCTTC; CDR3: CASSKSTAPAGNEQFF
V: TRBV18; J: TRBJ1-1; D: NA; size: few; DNA: TGTGCCAGCTCACACAGACAGTTGAACACTGAAGCTTTCTTT; CDR3: CASSHRQLNTEAFF
V: TRBV20-1; J: TRBJ2-1; D: TRBD1; size: NA; DNA: TGCAGTGCTTCCGGGACAGGACACAATGAGCAGTTCTTC; CDR3: CSASGTGHNEQFF
V: TRBV9; J: TRBJ2-5; D: NA; size: NA; DNA: TGTGCCAGCAGCGCCACCGGGATTTCGGAGACCCAGTACTTC; CDR3: CASSATGISETQYF
V: TRBV2; J: TRBJ2-7; D: NA; size: NA; DNA: TGTGCCAGCAGTGAGATCGGGGCCGAGCAGTACTTC; CDR3: CASSEIGAEQYF
V: TRBV20-1; J: TRBJ2-3; D: NA; size: NA; DNA: TGCAGTGCAAGCCACCCGATCACAGATACGCAGTATTTT; CDR3: CSASHPITDTQYF
V: TRBV2; J: TRBJ1-5; D: TRBD1; size: NA; DNA: TGTGCCAGCAAAAGGACAGGGGACAATCAGCCCCAGCATTTT; CDR3: CASKRTGDNQPQHF
V: TRBV29-1; J: TRBJ1-2; D: NA; size: many; DNA: TGCAGCTCGGGCGGGGGCGGCTACACCTTC; CDR3: CSSGGGGYTF
V: TRBV7-9; J: TRBJ1-6; D: TRBD1; size: NA; DNA: TGTGCCAGCAGCCGGACAGGGGGGAGTGGACCCCTCCACTTT; CDR3: CASSRTGGSGPLHF
V: TRBV20-1; J: TRBJ1-6; D: TRBD1; size: many; DNA: TGCAGTGCCAGGGGATCAGGGGGGGATTCACCCCTCCACTTT; CDR3: CSARGSGGDSPLHF
V: TRBV6-1; J: TRBJ2-2; D: NA; size: many; DNA: TGTGCCAGCAGTGAAGCGCGGGGCGACAGAACCACCGGGGAGCTGTTTTTT; CDR3: CASSEARGDRTTGELFF
V: TRBV27; J: TRBJ1-4; D: NA; size: NA; DNA: TGTGCCAGCAGTCCCGACAGGATCTACGAAAAACTGTTTTTT; CDR3: CASSPDRIYEKLFF
V: TRBV24-1; J: TRBJ2-7; D: NA; size: NA; DNA: TGTGCCACCAGTGACCGCCAACACGAGCAGTACTTC; CDR3: CATSDRQHEQYF
V: TRBV5-1; J: TRBJ2-2; D: NA; size: NA; DNA: TGCGCCAGCAGCTTGGGCGGGATAGGCGACACCGGGGAGCTGTTTTTT; CDR3: CASSLGGIGDTGELFF
V: TRBV20-1; J: TRBJ1-5; D: NA; size: many; DNA: TGCAGTGCTAGACAGGGCGGCAATCAGCCCCAGCATTTT; CDR3: CSARQGGNQPQHF
V: TRBV11-2; J: TRBJ2-1; D: NA; size: NA; DNA: TGTGCCAGCAGCTTTCTGGGGGGTCCCTACAATGAGCAGTTCTTC; CDR3: CASSFLGGPYNEQFF
V: TRBV4-2; J: TRBJ1-5; D: NA; size: many; DNA: TGTGCCAGCAGCCAAGCTATGGGGACTCAGCCCCAGCATTTT; CDR3: CASSQAMGTQPQHF
V: TRBV9; J: TRBJ2-1; D: NA; size: few; DNA: TGTGCCAGCAGCCCCGGACCGGACTACAATGAGCAGTTCTTC; CDR3: CASSPGPDYNEQFF
V: TRBV5-1; J: TRBJ2-3; D: TRBD1; size: many; DNA: TGCGCCAGCAGCTTCGGACAGGCGGCAGATACGCAGTATTTT; CDR3: CASSFGQAADTQYF
V: TRBV5-5; J: TRBJ2-5; D: TRBD2; size: NA; DNA: TGTGCCAGCAGCTTTGCTAGCGGGAGGGAAGAGACCCAGTACTTC; CDR3: CASSFASGREETQYF
V: TRBV6-5; J: TRBJ1-5; D: NA; size: NA; DNA: TGTGCCAGCAAGGGACACCCTAATCAGCCCCAGCATTTT; CDR3: CASKGHPNQPQHF